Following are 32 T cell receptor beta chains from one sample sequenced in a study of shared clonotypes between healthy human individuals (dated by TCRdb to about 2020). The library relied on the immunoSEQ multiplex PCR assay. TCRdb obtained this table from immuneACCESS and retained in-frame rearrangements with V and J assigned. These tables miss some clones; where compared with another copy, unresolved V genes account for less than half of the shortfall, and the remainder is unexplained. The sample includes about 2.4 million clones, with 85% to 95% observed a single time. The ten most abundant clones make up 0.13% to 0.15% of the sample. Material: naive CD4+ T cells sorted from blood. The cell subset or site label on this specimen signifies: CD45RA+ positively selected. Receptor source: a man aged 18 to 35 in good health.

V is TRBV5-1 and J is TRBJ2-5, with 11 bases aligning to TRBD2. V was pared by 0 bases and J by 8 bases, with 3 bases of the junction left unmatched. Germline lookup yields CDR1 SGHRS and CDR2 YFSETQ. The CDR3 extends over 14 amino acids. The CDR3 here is CASSLATSGGTQYF. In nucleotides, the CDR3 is TGCGCCAGCAGCTTGGCTACTAGCGGGGGAACCCAGTACTTC.

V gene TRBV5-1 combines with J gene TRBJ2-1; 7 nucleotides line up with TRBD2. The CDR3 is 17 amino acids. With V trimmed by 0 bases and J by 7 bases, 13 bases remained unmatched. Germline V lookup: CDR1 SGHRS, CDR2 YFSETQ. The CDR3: CASSLGLGAGVRNEQFF. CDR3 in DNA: TGCGCCAGCAGCTTGGGTTTGGGCGCGGGAGTCAGGAATGAGCAGTTCTTC.

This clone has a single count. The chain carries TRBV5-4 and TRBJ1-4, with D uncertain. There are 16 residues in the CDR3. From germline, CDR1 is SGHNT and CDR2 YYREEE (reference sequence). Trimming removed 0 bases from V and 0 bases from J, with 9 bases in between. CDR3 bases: TGTGCCAGCAGCTTGGATGGGTCGACAACTAATGAAAAACTGTTTTTT. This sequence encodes CASSLDGSTTNEKLFF.

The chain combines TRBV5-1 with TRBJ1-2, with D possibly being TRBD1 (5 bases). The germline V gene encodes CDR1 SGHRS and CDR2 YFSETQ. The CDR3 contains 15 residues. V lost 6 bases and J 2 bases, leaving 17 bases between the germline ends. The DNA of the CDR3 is TGCGCCAGCACCCTATTGGGAGGGGTGAACTATGGCTACACCTTC. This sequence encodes CASTLLGGVNYGYTF.

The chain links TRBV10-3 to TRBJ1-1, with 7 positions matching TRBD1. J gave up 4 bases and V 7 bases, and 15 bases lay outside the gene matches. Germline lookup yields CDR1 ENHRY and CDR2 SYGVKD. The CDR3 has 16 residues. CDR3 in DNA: TGTGCCATCACCCCTGTCCCGGGACAGCGGGGCACTGAAGCTTTCTTT. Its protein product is CAITPVPGQRGTEAFF.

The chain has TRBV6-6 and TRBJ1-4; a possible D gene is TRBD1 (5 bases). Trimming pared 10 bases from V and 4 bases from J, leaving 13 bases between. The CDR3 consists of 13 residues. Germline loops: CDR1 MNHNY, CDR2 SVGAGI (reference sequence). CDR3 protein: CATRQYLNEKLFF. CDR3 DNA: TGTGCCACCAGACAGTACCTTAATGAAAAACTGTTTTTT.

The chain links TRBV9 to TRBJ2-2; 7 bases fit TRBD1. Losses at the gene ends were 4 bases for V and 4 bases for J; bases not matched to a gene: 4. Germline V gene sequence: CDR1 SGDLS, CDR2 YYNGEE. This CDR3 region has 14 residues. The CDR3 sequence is CASSSQGVTGELFF. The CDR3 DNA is TGTGCCAGCAGCTCGCAGGGGGTCACCGGGGAGCTGTTTTTT.

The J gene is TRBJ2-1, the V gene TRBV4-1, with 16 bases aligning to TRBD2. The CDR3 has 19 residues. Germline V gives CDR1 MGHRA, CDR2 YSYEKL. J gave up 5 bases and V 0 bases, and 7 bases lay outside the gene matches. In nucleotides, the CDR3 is TGCGCCAGCAGCCAAGATCTCGGGACTAGCGGGAGGGCCAACAATGAGCAGTTCTTC. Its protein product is CASSQDLGTSGRANNEQFF.

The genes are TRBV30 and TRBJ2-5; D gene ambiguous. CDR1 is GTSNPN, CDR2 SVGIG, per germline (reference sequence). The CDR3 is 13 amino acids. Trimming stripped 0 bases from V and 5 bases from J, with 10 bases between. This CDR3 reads CAWSVRVAETQYF. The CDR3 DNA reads TGTGCCTGGAGTGTACGAGTGGCGGAGACCCAGTACTTC.

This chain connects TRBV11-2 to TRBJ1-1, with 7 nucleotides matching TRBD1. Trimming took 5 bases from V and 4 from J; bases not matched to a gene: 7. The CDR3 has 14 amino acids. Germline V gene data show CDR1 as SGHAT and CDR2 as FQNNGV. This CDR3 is CASSQNRGSTEAFF. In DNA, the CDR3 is TGTGCCAGCAGCCAAAACAGGGGAAGCACTGAAGCTTTCTTT.

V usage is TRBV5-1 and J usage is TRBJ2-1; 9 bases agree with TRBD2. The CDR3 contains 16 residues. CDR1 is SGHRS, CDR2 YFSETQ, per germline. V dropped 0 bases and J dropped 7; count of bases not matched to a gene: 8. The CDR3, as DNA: TGCGCCAGCAGCTTGGCCCCTAGCGGGACCGTTAATGAGCAGTTCTTC. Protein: CASSLAPSGTVNEQFF.

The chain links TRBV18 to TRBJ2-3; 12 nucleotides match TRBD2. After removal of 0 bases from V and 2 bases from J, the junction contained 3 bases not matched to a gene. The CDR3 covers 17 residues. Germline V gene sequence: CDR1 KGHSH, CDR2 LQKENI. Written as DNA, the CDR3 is TGTGCCAGCTCACCACCGAGGACTAGCGGGAACACAGATACGCAGTATTTT. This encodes CASSPPRTSGNTDTQYF.

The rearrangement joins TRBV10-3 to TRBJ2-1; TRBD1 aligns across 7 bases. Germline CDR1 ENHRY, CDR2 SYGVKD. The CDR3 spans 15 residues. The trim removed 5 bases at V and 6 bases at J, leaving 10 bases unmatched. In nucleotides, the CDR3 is TGTGCCATCAGTCCCCGGGACAGTACTTTCAATGAGCAGTTCTTC. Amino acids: CAISPRDSTFNEQFF.

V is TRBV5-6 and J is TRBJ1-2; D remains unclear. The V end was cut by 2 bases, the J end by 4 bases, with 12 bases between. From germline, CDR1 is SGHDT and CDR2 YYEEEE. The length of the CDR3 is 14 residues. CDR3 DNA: TGTGCCAGCAGCTTTTGGGAGGGCGTCTATGGCTACACCTTC. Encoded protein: CASSFWEGVYGYTF.

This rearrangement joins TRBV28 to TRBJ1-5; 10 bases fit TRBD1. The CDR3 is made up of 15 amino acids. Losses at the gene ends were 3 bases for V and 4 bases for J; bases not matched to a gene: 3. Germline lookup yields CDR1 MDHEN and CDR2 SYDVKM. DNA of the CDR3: TGTGCCAGCAGTTTTTGGGGACAGGGGAATCAGCCCCAGCATTTT. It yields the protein CASSFWGQGNQPQHF.

The CDR3, as DNA: TGTGCCAGCAGCTTAGAACGGGTTGAGCAGTTCTTC. As protein: CASSLERVEQFF. The chain carries TRBV11-2 and TRBJ2-1, with D uncertain. Between the trimmed V and J ends, which lost 0 bases and 9 bases, there was a span of 6 bases. The CDR3 loop spans 12 amino acids. Germline values: CDR1 SGHAT, CDR2 FQNNGV.

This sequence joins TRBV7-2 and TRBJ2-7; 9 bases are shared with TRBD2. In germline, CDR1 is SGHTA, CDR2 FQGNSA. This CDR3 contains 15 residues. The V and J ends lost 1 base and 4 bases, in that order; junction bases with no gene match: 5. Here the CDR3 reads CASSLGGSGRYEQYF. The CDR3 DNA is TGTGCCAGCAGCTTAGGTGGTAGCGGGAGATACGAGCAGTACTTC. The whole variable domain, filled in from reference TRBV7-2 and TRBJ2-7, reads GAGVSQSPSNKVTEKGKDVELRCDPISGHTALYWYRQSLGQGLEFLIYFQGNSAPDKSGLPSDRFSAERTGGSVSTLTIQRTQQEDSAVYLCASSLGGSGRYEQYFGPGTRLTVT.

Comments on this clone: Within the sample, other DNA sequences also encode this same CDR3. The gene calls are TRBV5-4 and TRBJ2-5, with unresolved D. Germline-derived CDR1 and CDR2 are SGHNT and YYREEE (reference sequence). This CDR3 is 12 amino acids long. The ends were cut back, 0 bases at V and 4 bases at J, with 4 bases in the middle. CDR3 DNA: TGTGCCAGCAGCTTGGCAGGAGAGACCCAGTACTTC. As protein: CASSLAGETQYF.

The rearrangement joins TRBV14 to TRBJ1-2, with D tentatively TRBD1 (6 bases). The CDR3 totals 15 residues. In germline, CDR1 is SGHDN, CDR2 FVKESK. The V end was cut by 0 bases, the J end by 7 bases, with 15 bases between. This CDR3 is CASSQDVRTETGYTF. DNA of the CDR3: TGTGCCAGCAGCCAAGATGTCAGGACAGAAACTGGCTACACCTTC.

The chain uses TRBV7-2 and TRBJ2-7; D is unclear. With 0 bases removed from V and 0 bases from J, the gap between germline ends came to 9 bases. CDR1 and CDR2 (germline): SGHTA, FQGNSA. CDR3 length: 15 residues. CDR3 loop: CASSLAHRNSYEQYF. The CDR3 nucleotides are TGTGCCAGCAGCTTAGCCCACCGTAACTCCTACGAGCAGTACTTC.

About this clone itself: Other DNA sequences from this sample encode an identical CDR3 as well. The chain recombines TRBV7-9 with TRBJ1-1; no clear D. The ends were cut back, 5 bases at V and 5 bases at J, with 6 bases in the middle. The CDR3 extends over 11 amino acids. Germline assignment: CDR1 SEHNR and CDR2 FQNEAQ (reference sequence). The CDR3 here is CASSLGTEAFF. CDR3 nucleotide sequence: TGTGCCAGCAGCCTGGGAACTGAAGCTTTCTTT.

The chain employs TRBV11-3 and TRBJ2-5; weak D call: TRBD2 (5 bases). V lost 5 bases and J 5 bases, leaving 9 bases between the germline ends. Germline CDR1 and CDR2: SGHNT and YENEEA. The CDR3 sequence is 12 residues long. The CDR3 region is CASSREGETQYF. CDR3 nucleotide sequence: TGTGCCAGCAGCCGCGAGGGTGAGACCCAGTACTTC. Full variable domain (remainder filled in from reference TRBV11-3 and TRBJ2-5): EAGVVQSPRYKIIEKKQPVAFWCNPISGHNTLYWYLQNLGQGPELLIRYENEEAVDDSQLPKDRFSAERLKGVDSTLKIQPAELGDSAVYLCASSREGETQYFGPGTRLLVL.

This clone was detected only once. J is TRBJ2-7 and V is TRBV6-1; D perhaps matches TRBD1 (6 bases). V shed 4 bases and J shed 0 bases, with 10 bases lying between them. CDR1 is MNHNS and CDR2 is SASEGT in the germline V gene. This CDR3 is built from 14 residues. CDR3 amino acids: CASSGRTDSYEQYF. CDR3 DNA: TGTGCCAGCAGTGGGCGGACAGACTCCTACGAGCAGTACTTC.

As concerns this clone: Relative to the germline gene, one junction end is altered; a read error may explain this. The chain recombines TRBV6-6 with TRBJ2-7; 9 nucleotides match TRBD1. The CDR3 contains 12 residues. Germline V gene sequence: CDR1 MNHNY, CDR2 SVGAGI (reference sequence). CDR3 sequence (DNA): TGTGCCAGCAGTTACCTTCGGACAGGGGCAGTTTTC. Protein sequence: CASSYLRTGAVF.

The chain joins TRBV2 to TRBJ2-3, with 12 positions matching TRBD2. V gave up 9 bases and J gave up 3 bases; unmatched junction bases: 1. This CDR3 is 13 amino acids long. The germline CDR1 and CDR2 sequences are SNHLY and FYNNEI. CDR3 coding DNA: TGTGCCAGAGGGACTAGCGGGACAGATACGCAGTATTTT. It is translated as CARGTSGTDTQYF.

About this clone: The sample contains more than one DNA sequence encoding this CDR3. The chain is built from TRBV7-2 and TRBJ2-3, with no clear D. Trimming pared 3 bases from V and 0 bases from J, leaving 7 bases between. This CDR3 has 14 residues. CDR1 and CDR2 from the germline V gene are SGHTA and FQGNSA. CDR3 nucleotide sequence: TGTGCCAGCAGCTTGGCTATAAGCACAGATACGCAGTATTTT. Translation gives CASSLAISTDTQYF.

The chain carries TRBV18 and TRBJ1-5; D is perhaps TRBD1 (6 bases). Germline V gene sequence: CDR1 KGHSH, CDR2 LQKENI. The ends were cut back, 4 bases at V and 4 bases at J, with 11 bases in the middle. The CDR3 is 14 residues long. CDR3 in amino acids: CASSRETGNQPQHF. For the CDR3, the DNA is TGTGCCAGCTCACGGGAGACAGGTAATCAGCCCCAGCATTTT.

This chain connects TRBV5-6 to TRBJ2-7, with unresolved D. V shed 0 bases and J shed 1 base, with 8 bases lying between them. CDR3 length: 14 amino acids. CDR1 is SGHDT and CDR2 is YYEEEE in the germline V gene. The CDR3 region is CASSLGVGSYEQYF. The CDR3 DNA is TGTGCCAGCAGCTTGGGTGTAGGGTCCTACGAGCAGTACTTC.

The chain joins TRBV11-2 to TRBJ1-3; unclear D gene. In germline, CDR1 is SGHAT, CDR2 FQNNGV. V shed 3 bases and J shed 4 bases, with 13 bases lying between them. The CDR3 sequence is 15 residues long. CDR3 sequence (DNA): TGTGCCAGCAGCTTGGACGGTGTGTGGGGAAACACCATATATTTT. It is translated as CASSLDGVWGNTIYF.

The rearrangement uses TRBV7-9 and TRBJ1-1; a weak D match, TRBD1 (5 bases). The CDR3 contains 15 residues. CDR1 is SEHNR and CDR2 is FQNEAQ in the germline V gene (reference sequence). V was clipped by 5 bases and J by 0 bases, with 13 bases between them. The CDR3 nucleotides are TGTGCCAGCAGCCAGGGTGGCATACTGAACACTGAAGCTTTCTTT. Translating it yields CASSQGGILNTEAFF.

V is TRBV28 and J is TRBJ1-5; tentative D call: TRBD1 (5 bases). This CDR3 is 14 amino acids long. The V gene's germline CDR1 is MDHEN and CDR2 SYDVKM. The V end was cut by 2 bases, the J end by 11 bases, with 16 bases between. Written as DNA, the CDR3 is TGTGCCAGCAGTTTAACGGGGGACCCGAGGACCCAGCATTTT. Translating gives CASSLTGDPRTQHF.

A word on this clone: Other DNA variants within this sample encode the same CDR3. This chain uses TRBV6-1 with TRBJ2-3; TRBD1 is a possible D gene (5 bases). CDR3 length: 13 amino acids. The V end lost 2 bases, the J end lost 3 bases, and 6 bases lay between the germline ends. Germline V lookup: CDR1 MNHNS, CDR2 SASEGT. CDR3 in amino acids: CASSERGTDTQYF. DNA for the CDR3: TGTGCCAGCAGTGAAAGGGGAACAGATACGCAGTATTTT.